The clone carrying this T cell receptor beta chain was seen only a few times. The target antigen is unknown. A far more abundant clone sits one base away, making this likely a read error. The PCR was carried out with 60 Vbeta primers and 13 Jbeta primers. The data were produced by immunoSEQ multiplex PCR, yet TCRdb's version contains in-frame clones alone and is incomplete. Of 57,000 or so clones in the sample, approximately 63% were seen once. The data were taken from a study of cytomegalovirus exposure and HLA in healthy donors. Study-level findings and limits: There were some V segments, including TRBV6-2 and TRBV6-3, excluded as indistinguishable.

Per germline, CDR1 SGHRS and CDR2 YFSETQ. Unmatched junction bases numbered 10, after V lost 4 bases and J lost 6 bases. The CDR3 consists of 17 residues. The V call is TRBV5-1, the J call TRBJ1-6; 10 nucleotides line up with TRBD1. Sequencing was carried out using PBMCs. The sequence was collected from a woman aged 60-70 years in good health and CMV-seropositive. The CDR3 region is CASSLGTGTGVNSPLHF. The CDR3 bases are TGCGCCAGCAGCCTAGGAACCGGGACAGGGGTTAATTCACCCCTCCACTTT.